Listed below are T cell receptor beta chains from one sample, sequenced in a study of T cell changes during pregnancy in multiple sclerosis. Profiling relied on immunoSEQ multiplex PCR, and the TCRdb table lists in-frame clones only, not all of them. The table lists roughly 63,000 clones, just over 90% of them singletons. The sample in question was CD8+ T cells from peripheral blood mononuclear cells, obtained in the second trimester of pregnancy. The source is a female donor with multiple sclerosis, enrolled in a pregnancy study. Both conserved end residues are part of each CDR3. D genes are given only for firm matches. Part of the rows lack a size; the others show once, few, many or a class for expanded clones.

v_call,clone_size,j_call,d_call,cdr3_nt,cdr3_aa
TRBV9,-,TRBJ1-2,-,TGTGCCAGCAGCGCCTATTCCGGGACATTCTTCGGCTACACCTTC,CASSAYSGTFFGYTF
TRBV7-9,-,TRBJ2-3,TRBD2,TGTGCCAGCAGCTTAGCCGGGGCTAGCGGGAGCACAGATACGCAGTATTTT,CASSLAGASGSTDTQYF
TRBV4-3,-,TRBJ2-1,TRBD2,TGCGCCAGCAGCCAAGATAGGGCTAGCGGGGGGGGTAGCTACAATGAGCAGTTCTTC,CASSQDRASGGGSYNEQFF
TRBV2,-,TRBJ2-7,-,TGTGCCAGCAGTGAGCAGACTTGGTACGAGCAGTACTTC,CASSEQTWYEQYF
TRBV5-1,once,TRBJ2-5,-,TGCGCCAGCAGTGCCCTAGAAGAGACCCAGTACTTC,CASSALEETQYF
TRBV29-1,-,TRBJ1-2,-,TGCAGCGTCCCAGGGGTAACGGCGGATGGCTACACCTTC,CSVPGVTADGYTF
TRBV11-1,-,TRBJ2-1,-,TGTGCCAGATACCGGGAGAGAGGGTCCTACAATGAGCAGTTCTTC,CARYRERGSYNEQFF
TRBV4-1,-,TRBJ1-3,-,TGCGCCAGCAGCCATCTGGAGGGTGGAAACACCATATATTTT,CASSHLEGGNTIYF
TRBV19,-,TRBJ1-5,-,TGTGCCAGTAGTCCCGAGTGGCAGGGGACCAGCCAGCCCCAGCATTTT,CASSPEWQGTSQPQHF
TRBV28,-,TRBJ1-1,TRBD1,TGTGCCAGCAGTTTACCGTCGACAGGGGGATTCACTGAAGCTTTCTTT,CASSLPSTGGFTEAFF
TRBV7-9,-,TRBJ2-1,TRBD2,TGTGCCAGCAGCTACTTAGCGGGCGCCAACAATGAGCAGTTCTTC,CASSYLAGANNEQFF
TRBV27,-,TRBJ2-7,-,TGTGCCAGCAGTCCCACCTTAGCAGACTCCTACGAGCAGTACTTC,CASSPTLADSYEQYF
TRBV4-1,-,TRBJ2-2,-,TGCGCCAGCGGGCGCAGCGGGGAGCTGTTTTTT,CASGRSGELFF
TRBV19,-,TRBJ2-2,-,TGTGCCAGTAGTCCGTCCGGGACACACTACGGGGAGCTGTTTTTT,CASSPSGTHYGELFF
TRBV6-6,-,TRBJ1-2,-,TGTGCCAGCAGTTACGATTCGACAGGCCTCTATGGCTACACCTTC,CASSYDSTGLYGYTF
TRBV19,-,TRBJ2-7,TRBD1,TGTGCCAGTAGTACGTACCGGGACAGGCTCGTCGAGCAGTACTTC,CASSTYRDRLVEQYF
TRBV21-1,-,TRBJ1-1,-,TGTGCCAGCAGCAAAAGACAGATTAACACTGAAGCTTTCTTT,CASSKRQINTEAFF
TRBV13,-,TRBJ2-1,-,TGTGCCAGCAGCATGTACAGTGACAATGAGCAGTTCTTC,CASSMYSDNEQFF
TRBV30,-,TRBJ2-2,-,TGTGCCTGGAGTGATAGCACCGGGGAGCTGTTTTTT,CAWSDSTGELFF
TRBV30,once,TRBJ2-1,TRBD2,TGTGCCTGGAGTTCCACGGGACTAGGAGATGAGCAGTTCTTC,CAWSSTGLGDEQFF
TRBV5-1,-,TRBJ2-7,-,TGCGCCAGCAGCTTGGGTAGCGTCTACGAGCAGTACTTC,CASSLGSVYEQYF
TRBV5-6,-,TRBJ1-1,TRBD1,TGTGCCAGCAGCGCGGGACAGGGGGCTGGTGCTTTCTTT,CASSAGQGAGAFF
TRBV5-5,-,TRBJ1-2,-,TGTGCCAGCAGCTGGGACATCGGAAGCCCTCCATATGGCTACACCTTC,CASSWDIGSPPYGYTF
TRBV27,-,TRBJ2-7,-,TGTGCCAGCAGGAAACAGAGCTCCTACGAGCAGTACTTC,CASRKQSSYEQYF
TRBV6-5,-,TRBJ1-1,-,TGTGCCAGCAGTTATTTAGCGGGAACGGCTGAAGCTTTCTTT,CASSYLAGTAEAFF
TRBV4-3,-,TRBJ1-6,TRBD1,TGCGCCAGCAGCCCTGACAGGGCGAATAATTCACCCCTCCACTTT,CASSPDRANNSPLHF
TRBV14,-,TRBJ1-1,-,TGTGCCAGCACCGAGCACGGCGGCACTGAAGCTTTCTTT,CASTEHGGTEAFF
TRBV18,-,TRBJ2-1,TRBD2,TGTGCCAGCTCACCGCGGGAGGACTACAATGAGCAGTTCTTC,CASSPREDYNEQFF
TRBV7-9,-,TRBJ2-1,TRBD2,TGTGCCAGCAGCCTATGGACTAGCGGGAGAAGAGGTGAGCAGTTCTTC,CASSLWTSGRRGEQFF
TRBV4-1,-,TRBJ2-1,-,TGCGCCAGCAGCCAAGAGTATGCGCGTTTATACAATGAGCAGTTCTTC,CASSQEYARLYNEQFF
TRBV7-9,-,TRBJ2-1,TRBD1,TGTGCCAGCAGCTTAGCCTCGGGACAGCCCGACAATGAGCAGTTCTTC,CASSLASGQPDNEQFF
TRBV2,-,TRBJ2-2,TRBD2,TGTGCCAGCAGGAGGGAGGGAGCCGGGGAGCTGTTTTTT,CASRREGAGELFF
TRBV6-5,-,TRBJ2-5,-,TGTGCCAGCAGTCCGACACAGGGAAAAGGAGAGACCCAGTACTTC,CASSPTQGKGETQYF